The next 22 T cell receptor beta chains were all read from a single sample in a study of OX40 agonist ivuxolimab in advanced cancers. TCRdb's copy holds only in-frame clones and misses some; the assay was immunoSEQ multiplex PCR. The sample contains more than 50,000 clones, more than 75% of which appear only once. This specimen consisted of CD4+ or CD8+ T cells sorted from blood, obtained in a trial of the OX40 agonist ivuxolimab. Receptors were obtained from an adult with an advanced solid tumor such as melanoma, head and neck, liver or kidney cancer.

The gene calls are TRBV28 and TRBJ1-2, with 9 bases aligning to TRBD1. The germline CDR1 and CDR2 sequences are MDHEN and SYDVKM. The CDR3 loop spans 15 amino acids. Germline trimming cut 7 bases from V and 6 bases from J; bases unmatched to any gene: 12. The DNA of the CDR3 is TGTGCCAGCACCTCCCCCCCGGACAGGGGTCATGGCTACACCTTC. It is translated as CASTSPPDRGHGYTF.

The chain carries TRBV7-2 and TRBJ1-2; TRBD1 agrees at 7 bases. Germline V gives CDR1 SGHTA, CDR2 FQGNSA. With 1 base clipped from V and 2 bases from J, the junction kept 4 bases outside the gene matches. CDR3 length equals 15 residues. The CDR3 nucleotides read TGTGCCAGCAGCTTAGAAGGGGGCGCCAACTATGGCTACACCTTC. This gives the protein CASSLEGGANYGYTF.

The CDR3 DNA is TGTGCTAGTGGTCGGGACGGGCGGAAGCAGTTCTTC. Translation gives CASGRDGRKQFF. The J gene is TRBJ2-1, the V gene TRBV12-5; tentatively, D is TRBD1 or TRBD2 (5 bases each). The CDR3 contains 12 residues. Germline-derived CDR1 and CDR2 are LGHNT and FRNRAP. Trimming left V 5 bases short and J 11 bases short, with 13 bases between.

This sequence joins TRBV2 and TRBJ2-6, with unresolved D. CDR1 is SNHLY and CDR2 is FYNNEI in the germline V gene. The CDR3 extends over 15 amino acids. Trimming shortened V by 2 bases and J by 2 bases, and 7 bases separated the two germline ends. The CDR3 DNA is TGTGCCAGCAGTGAAATAGAGACTGGGGCCAACGTCCTGACTTTC. This translates into CASSEIETGANVLTF.

This clone was picked up a small number of times. The chain recombines TRBV19 with TRBJ1-5; 7 bases align to TRBD1. The CDR3 consists of 14 residues. The V segment lost 7 bases and the J segment 7 bases; nucleotides outside the gene matches: 10. From germline, CDR1 is LNHDA and CDR2 SQIVND (reference sequence). The CDR3 DNA follows: TGTGCCAGTATCCAGACAGGGCCGGGACAGCCCCAGCATTTT. Protein product: CASIQTGPGQPQHF.

The chain links TRBV5-1 to TRBJ2-1; 7 bases map to TRBD2. The CDR3 has 16 residues. The V gene's germline CDR1 is SGHRS and CDR2 YFSETQ. The trim removed 2 bases at V and 7 bases at J, leaving 12 bases unmatched. The CDR3 is CASSFGSGLTGNEQFF. The CDR3 bases are TGCGCCAGCAGCTTCGGTAGCGGGTTGACTGGGAATGAGCAGTTCTTC.

V usage is TRBV15 and J usage is TRBJ2-3, with TRBD2 identical over 7 bases. This CDR3 is 17 amino acids long. Trimming cost V 2 bases and J 0 bases; bases outside gene matches: 8. The V gene's germline CDR1 is LNHNV and CDR2 YYDKDF (reference sequence). The CDR3 sequence: CATSRWGGSLSTDTQYF. The CDR3 nucleotides are TGTGCCACCAGCAGATGGGGGGGAAGCCTTAGCACAGATACGCAGTATTTT.

For the CDR3, the DNA is TGCGCCAGCAGCCCCCCGGGACTAGCGGGGGGTACAGATACGCAGTATTTT. Its translation: CASSPPGLAGGTDTQYF. The rearrangement joins TRBV5-1 to TRBJ2-3; 15 bases are shared with TRBD2. Germline V CDR1 and CDR2: SGHRS, YFSETQ. This CDR3 is 17 amino acids long. After removal of 4 bases from V and 3 bases from J, the junction contained 6 bases not matched to a gene.

The rearrangement links TRBV5-1 to TRBJ2-1; 7 positions agree with TRBD1. The V and J ends lost 2 bases and 10 bases, in that order; junction bases with no gene match: 3. Germline CDR1 SGHRS, CDR2 YFSETQ. This CDR3 is built from 12 residues. CDR3 loop: CASSLGGREQFF. The CDR3 DNA sequence: TGCGCCAGCAGCTTAGGGGGCCGGGAGCAGTTCTTC.

This sequence joins TRBV19 and TRBJ1-1; TRBD1 is a possible D gene (5 bases). Trimming took 8 bases from V and 4 from J, leaving 17 bases between them. Germline CDR1 and CDR2: LNHDA and SQIVND (reference sequence). This CDR3 region has 14 residues. In DNA form, the CDR3 reads TGTGCCAGTCTCTCGGGGGACTCCCTCACTGAAGCTTTCTTT. It translates to CASLSGDSLTEAFF.

The chain carries TRBV21-1 and TRBJ1-1. TRBV21-1 is assigned pseudogene status. The CDR3 has 17 residues. The CDR3 DNA reads as TGTGCCAGCACCGAACTACCGCCCAGGCATGAAAACACTGAAGCTTTCTTT. Protein product: CASTELPPRHENTEAFF.

The J gene is TRBJ2-7, the V gene TRBV6-5, with TRBD2 matching 7 bases. Germline lookup yields CDR1 MNHEY and CDR2 SVGAGI. The CDR3 contains 15 residues. Trimming at V came to 6 bases and at J to 0 bases, leaving 8 bases not matched to a gene. The CDR3 coding sequence is TGTGCCAGCAGCGCTAGCGGCCAAAGCTCCTACGAGCAGTACTTC. Amino acid sequence: CASSASGQSSYEQYF.

The genes are TRBV7-9 and TRBJ2-5; TRBD1 aligns across 10 bases. CDR3 length: 14 residues. In germline, CDR1 is SEHNR, CDR2 FQNEAQ (reference sequence). V was pared by 5 bases and J by 5 bases, with 5 bases of the junction left unmatched. CDR3 amino acids: CASSHPGQGETQYF. The CDR3 region has the DNA TGTGCCAGCAGCCATCCGGGACAGGGGGAGACCCAGTACTTC.

This clone was counted a few times. The chain carries TRBV11-3 and TRBJ2-1; the match to TRBD1 covers 11 bases. With V trimmed by 1 base and J by 6 bases, 5 bases remained unmatched. Per the germline V gene, CDR1 is SGHNT and CDR2 is YENEEA. The CDR3 has 16 residues. The CDR3 sequence is CASSLASGTGGNEQFF. CDR3 coding DNA: TGTGCCAGCAGCTTAGCTTCCGGGACAGGGGGCAATGAGCAGTTCTTC.

The rearrangement joins TRBV18 to TRBJ1-1; 8 bases are shared with TRBD1. The CDR3 runs to 13 residues. CDR1 and CDR2 (germline): KGHSH, LQKENI. V shed 5 bases and J 4 bases; nucleotides not matched to a gene: 3. DNA for the CDR3: TGTGCCAGCTCATCCCAGGGGGCCACTGAAGCTTTCTTT. It translates to CASSSQGATEAFF.

This clone was counted between two and nine times. The CDR3 reads CASSEALWLGDTQYF. DNA of the CDR3: TGTGCCAGCAGTGAAGCGCTCTGGTTAGGAGATACGCAGTATTTT. This chain uses TRBV6-1 with TRBJ2-3; D ambiguous. Germline V gene sequence: CDR1 MNHNS, CDR2 SASEGT. This CDR3 contains 15 residues. The ends were cut back, 0 bases at V and 5 bases at J, with 12 bases in the middle.

This chain joins TRBV29-1 and TRBJ1-4; possible D gene TRBD1, 5 bases. There are 12 residues in the CDR3. Between the trimmed V and J ends, which lost 4 bases and 8 bases, there was a span of 11 bases. Germline-derived CDR1 and CDR2 are SQVTM and ANQGSEA. As DNA, the CDR3 is TGCAGCGTTGGGCAGGGTAGGGAAAAACTGTTTTTT. This translates into CSVGQGREKLFF.

This clone has a handful of counts. This chain connects TRBV6-5 to TRBJ1-2; 11 bases are a match to TRBD1. Germline V gene lookup returns CDR1 MNHEY and CDR2 SVGAGI. Trimming at V came to 7 bases and at J to 6 bases, leaving 7 bases not matched to a gene. This CDR3 is built from 14 residues. CDR3 region: CASTPRDRGDGYTF. The CDR3 coding sequence is TGTGCCAGCACCCCCCGGGACAGGGGGGATGGCTACACCTTC.

The chain has TRBV5-1 and TRBJ2-5; 11 nucleotides agree with TRBD2. The CDR3 is made up of 15 amino acids. V was pared by 4 bases and J by 4 bases, with 6 bases of the junction left unmatched. Germline-derived CDR1 and CDR2 are SGHRS and YFSETQ. CDR3 region: CASSPSGGRGETQYF. As DNA, the CDR3 is TGCGCCAGCAGCCCTAGCGGGGGGCGAGGAGAGACCCAGTACTTC.

This clone appeared once. The chain carries TRBV7-2 and TRBJ1-3; D is unresolved. The length of the CDR3 is 14 residues. V lost 5 bases and J 4 bases, leaving 12 bases between the germline ends. Germline V gene sequence: CDR1 SGHTA, CDR2 FQGNSA. As DNA, the CDR3 is TGTGCCAGCAGCCCCTCTCCTACCGGAAACACCATATATTTT. Its translation is CASSPSPTGNTIYF. The whole variable domain, filled in from reference TRBV7-2 and TRBJ1-3, reads GAGVSQSPSNKVTEKGKDVELRCDPISGHTALYWYRQSLGQGLEFLIYFQGNSAPDKSGLPSDRFSAERTGGSVSTLTIQRTQQEDSAVYLCASSPSPTGNTIYFGEGSWLTVV.

For this clone: A read error may produce the germline difference seen at one junction end. CDR3 nucleotide sequence: TGTGCCAGCTCAGCACCCTGGCAGCCCCAGCATTTT. Residues: CASSAPWQPQHF. J is TRBJ1-5 and V is TRBV18; D gene uncertain. The CDR3 sequence is 12 residues long. Germline V gene data show CDR1 as KGHSH and CDR2 as LQKENI.

The chain is built from TRBV4-1 and TRBJ2-3, with 7 nucleotides matching TRBD1. Germline CDR1 reads MGHRA; CDR2 reads YSYEKL. The CDR3 runs to 12 residues. The ends lost 1 base at V and 14 bases at J; junction bases unmatched: 6. The CDR3 sequence is CASSQVGTERYF. The CDR3 DNA reads as TGCGCCAGCAGCCAAGTGGGGACAGAAAGGTATTTT.